This T cell receptor beta chain was captured in a study of T cells after yellow fever vaccination (dated 2019 in TCRdb). A note on the overall study: Libraries from fractions with low cell numbers were prepared with the SMART-Seq v4 Ultra Low Input RNA kit. To follow T-cell clones before and after both primary and booster YFV17D yellow fever vaccination, bulk TCR alpha and beta repertoires underwent longitudinal sequencing. Two healthy male donors made up the cohort, one aged 18 to 30 years and the other aged 30 to 40 years. Bulk PBMC replicates and cell subsets were isolated from blood drawn at multiple timepoints before and after both primary and secondary immunization. The paper as a whole reports these results and caveats: Most clones expanded after primary vaccination were re-detected after the booster (about 96% of CD4 and around 88% of CD8), suggesting broad memory maintenance. A small fraction of clonotypes showed up in both the CD4 and CD8 compartments, probably as a result of convergent recombination. The secondary T-cell response was found to be weaker but faster than the primary response, with a peak reached on day 5 rather than on day 15. Computational filtering was required because FACS-sorted repertoires could contain abundant contaminating clonotypes from the bulk population. Because only a couple of donors were included in the study, the extent to which the findings can be generalized is limited.

CDR1 and CDR2, looked up from the germline V gene (reference sequence), are SEHNR and FQNEAQ. Cut back by 11 bases and 3 bases, the V and J ends lie 13 bases apart. The CDR3 measures 12 amino acids from cysteine to phenylalanine. Only the CDR3 DNA stays, 36 bases, in frame from base 1. The treatment or condition label, as the study defines it: live attenuated yellow fever vaccine strain. PBMCs were isolated from peripheral blood using a standard Ficoll-Paque protocol. CD4 and CD8 T-cell fractions were isolated with Dynabeads CD4 and CD8 positive selection kits. TriZol was used to extract RNA from bulk PBMCs, CD4 and CD8 fractions, and dextramer-positive and dextramer-negative fractions. About this clonotype: It has no known antigen specificity. Base qualities are missing; no much larger clone stands one base away.

Sequencing was performed on an Illumina NovaSeq 6000. TCR cDNA was synthesized by 5'RACE template switching, through which a universal primer site and unique molecular identifiers were introduced. cDNA synthesis was primed from both the TCR alpha and TCR beta constant segments. Two PCR steps were used to amplify libraries, with sample barcodes and sequencing adapters being added in the second step. Libraries were sequenced on Illumina HiSeq 2500 (2x100 bp) or NovaSeq (2x150 bp). The original pipeline was this. MIGEC handled demultiplexing of reads and collapsing into UMI consensus sequences, while MiXCR performed V(D)J alignment. Vaccine-responding clonotypes were identified with edgeR using replicate PBMC samples, with FDR below 0.01 and a log2 fold change above 5 up to day 15 being required. Bulk clonotypes were assigned CD4 or CD8 identity according to which sequenced CD4 or CD8 repertoire held them at higher abundance. The raw public data were reprocessed by TCRdb itself: fastp quality trimming at Q25, MiXCR clonotype calling, in-frame beta chains only. CDR3 protein duplicates are merged, each entry listing the most common genes and DNA. TCRdb's processing, not the study's, gives the V and J calls here. This sample holds 300,000 to 400,000 distinct CDR3 sequences; around an eighth were observed only once. The ten biggest clones cover approximately 3.3% of the sample.

This specimen consisted of CD4+ T cells sorted from PBMCs, obtained 15 days after the yellow fever booster vaccination. This sequence uses TRBV7-9 and TRBJ1-1, with no confidently assigned D gene. This sequence was found in a man aged 18 to 29 who received the YFV17D yellow fever vaccine. The DNA sequence is given as TGTGCCGGGAAGCGGACTGACACTGAAGCTTTCTTT. It encodes CAGKRTDTEAFF.